This T cell receptor (beta chain) originates from a study of control samples from healthy donors and cancer patients. Germline CDR1 SGHKS, CDR2 YYEKEE (reference sequence). This CDR3 region has 15 residues. Trimming shortened V by 4 bases and J by 1 base, and 15 bases separated the two germline ends. The repertoire was sequenced with immunoSEQ multiplex PCR; TCRdb's copy has only in-frame clones and lacks some. The sample yields around 100,000 clones, about 88% seen once. This receptor was taken from a woman in her forties or fifties in good health. The rearrangement links TRBV5-5 to TRBJ2-7; D may correspond to TRBD1 or TRBD2 (5 bases each). The source material was blood. The DNA for the CDR3 is TGTGCCAGCAGCATATCCGGGGCCCTATCCTACGAGCAGTACTTC. Its translation: CASSISGALSYEQYF.